These 28 T cell receptor beta chains came from one sample sequenced in a study of T cells in Graves' hyperthyroidism and ophthalmopathy. Regions amplified from RNA transcripts were the TCR beta CDR3 regions. HTBI primers were the set used in a first-round RT-PCR of the TCR CDR3. From the multiplex PCR reads, TCRdb called clonotypes with MiXCR, one entry per CDR3 protein. The table records around 700,000 distinct CDR3 sequences, roughly 20% of them present only once. The sequencing input was blood. The origin of the receptors is a woman in her forties or fifties with Graves' hyperthyroidism that later progressed to Graves' ophthalmopathy.

The V gene is TRBV6-5, the J gene TRBJ2-2, with TRBD2 matching 12 bases. This CDR3 has 18 residues. The V gene end was trimmed by 2 bases and the J gene end by 8 bases; junction bases not matched to a gene: 12. CDR1 and CDR2 from the germline V gene are MNHEY and SVGAGI. The CDR3 region has the DNA TGTGCCAGCAGTTACAGGGCTAGCGGGGGGGGAAGAGAAGGGGAGCTGTTTTTT. Its protein product is CASSYRASGGGREGELFF.

The V call is TRBV18, the J call TRBJ1-6; 8 bases fit TRBD1. Germline loops: CDR1 KGHSH, CDR2 LQKENI. The ends lost 0 bases at V and 8 bases at J; junction bases unmatched: 0. The CDR3 has 14 residues. CDR3 DNA: TGTGCCAGCTCACCACCACAGGGGGATTCACCCCTCCACTTT. Protein sequence: CASSPPQGDSPLHF.

As for this clonotype: One base away lies a much larger clone, so this may be a sequencing read error. The chain recombines TRBV5-1 with TRBJ1-1, with a tentative D call TRBD1 (6 bases). The germline gives CDR1 SGHRS, CDR2 YFSETQ. This CDR3 contains 15 residues. The CDR3 reads CASRKKTGANTGAFF. The DNA for the CDR3 is TGCGCCAGCAGGAAAAAGACAGGTGCGAACACTGGAGCTTTCTTT.

This clonotype was observed a few times. V gene TRBV6-1 combines with J gene TRBJ2-7; 7 bases agree with TRBD1. CDR3 length: 14 amino acids. Germline assignment: CDR1 MNHNS and CDR2 SASEGT. V was pared by 0 bases and J by 6 bases, with 5 bases of the junction left unmatched. CDR3 nucleotide sequence: TGTGCCAGCAGTGAAGCAGACAGGGTCGGCGAGCAGTACTTC. Its protein is CASSEADRVGEQYF.

This clonotype was counted many times. The rearrangement uses TRBV7-3 and TRBJ2-7; 7 nucleotides align to TRBD1. V lost 2 bases and J lost 4; bases outside the gene matches: 8. This CDR3 comprises 15 residues. Per the germline V gene, CDR1 is SGHTA and CDR2 is FQGTGA. CDR3 nucleotides: TGTGCCAGCAGCTTACGAGGGGGCTTAATATACGAGCAGTACTTC. Translation gives CASSLRGGLIYEQYF.

This clonotype was observed at least ten times. The V gene is TRBV5-1, the J gene TRBJ1-6; no clear D. Trimming took off 0 bases at V and 4 bases at J, with 5 bases between the two ends. Germline V gives CDR1 SGHRS, CDR2 YFSETQ. The CDR3 is 14 amino acids. The CDR3 coding sequence is TGCGCCAGCAGCTTGGAACAGTATAATTCACCCCTCCACTTT. This translates into CASSLEQYNSPLHF.

This clonotype was counted a few times. This rearrangement joins TRBV3-1 to TRBJ2-7, with a tentative D call TRBD2 (7 bases). Trimming removed 0 bases at V and 5 bases at J, with 14 bases between. Looked up from germline, CDR1 is LGHDT and CDR2 is YNNKEL (reference sequence). The CDR3 totals 15 residues. The CDR3 here is CASSQDSRGADEQYF. The CDR3 DNA reads TGTGCCAGCAGCCAAGATAGTCGGGGGGCGGACGAGCAGTACTTC.

The chain carries TRBV20-1 and TRBJ2-2; 9 bases line up with TRBD2. Germline CDR1 and CDR2: DFQATT and SNEGSKA (reference sequence). This CDR3 is built from 15 residues. This CDR3 is CSAPISGGWTGELFF. The CDR3 DNA reads TGCAGCGCTCCAATTAGCGGGGGCTGGACCGGGGAGCTGTTTTTT.

This clonotype has a count of ten or more. The V gene is TRBV9, the J gene TRBJ1-1, with D perhaps matching TRBD1 (5 bases). CDR3 length equals 14 residues. Trimming shortened V by 2 bases and J by 2 bases, and 10 bases separated the two germline ends. Germline CDR1 is SGDLS and CDR2 is YYNGEE. The DNA for the CDR3 is TGTGCCAGCAGCGTTCAAGGACAAAACACTGAAGCTTTCTTT. This translates into CASSVQGQNTEAFF.

In this sample, this clonotype turned up many times. CDR3 sequence reads: CASSLDIRTGKLNTGELFF. For the CDR3, the DNA is TGCGCCAGCAGCTTGGACATCAGGACAGGGAAACTGAACACCGGGGAGCTGTTTTTT. The genes are TRBV5-1 and TRBJ2-2; 8 bases fit TRBD1. Germline CDR1 and CDR2: SGHRS and YFSETQ. The CDR3 has 19 residues. V lost 0 bases and J lost 1; bases outside the gene matches: 11.

The sample holds a few counts of this clonotype. This chain uses TRBV6-1 with TRBJ1-2, with D possibly being TRBD1 (5 bases). The CDR3 runs 13 residues. From germline, CDR1 is MNHNS and CDR2 SASEGT. Trimming took 3 bases from V and 4 from J, leaving 9 bases between them. The CDR3 reads CASSEGEAYGYTF. The CDR3 DNA sequence: TGTGCCAGCAGTGAGGGGGAAGCCTATGGCTACACCTTC.

This clonotype was recorded many times. V and J are TRBV12-3 or TRBV12-4 and TRBJ1-5, with D perhaps TRBD1 (5 bases). CDR3 length: 16 amino acids. The V end lost 0 bases, the J end lost 4 bases, and 13 bases lay between the germline ends. CDR3 region: CASSLALGEGNQPQHF. In DNA form, the CDR3 reads TGTGCCAGCAGTTTAGCGCTGGGAGAGGGGAATCAGCCCCAGCATTTT.

This chain links TRBV19 with TRBJ2-2; D tentatively fits TRBD1 or TRBD2 (5 bases each). With 5 bases removed from V and 1 base from J, the gap between germline ends came to 17 bases. The CDR3 sequence is 17 residues long. Looked up from germline, CDR1 is LNHDA and CDR2 is SQIVND (reference sequence). The CDR3 sequence is CASSFPSGRGNTGELFF. The CDR3, as DNA: TGTGCCAGTAGTTTCCCGTCGGGACGGGGGAACACCGGGGAGCTGTTTTTT.

This clonotype was seen more than once but under ten times. The genes are TRBV12-3 or TRBV12-4 and TRBJ1-5; the D gene is possibly TRBD1 (5 bases). This CDR3 comprises 12 residues. V shed 3 bases and J shed 9 bases, with 9 bases lying between them. The CDR3 sequence is CASSLPQGPQHF. In DNA, the CDR3 is TGTGCCAGCAGTTTGCCTCAGGGGCCCCAGCATTTT.

This clonotype has at least ten counts. The V and J genes are TRBV5-1 and TRBJ1-2; D remains unclear. Germline CDR1 is SGHRS and CDR2 is YFSETQ. V shed 5 bases and J shed 2 bases, with 7 bases lying between them. CDR3 length: 12 residues. CDR3 residues: CASSEENYGYTF. The CDR3 DNA follows: TGCGCCAGCAGTGAGGAGAACTATGGCTACACCTTC.

The chain couples TRBV5-1 to TRBJ2-3; D is undetermined. The V end was cut by 0 bases, the J end by 7 bases, with 6 bases between. The CDR3 spans 12 residues. Germline V gene lookup returns CDR1 SGHRS and CDR2 YFSETQ. The CDR3 protein is CASSLEDYTQYF. The CDR3 DNA follows: TGCGCCAGCAGCTTGGAAGACTATACGCAGTATTTT.

Ten or more counts support this clonotype. The chain combines TRBV12-3 or TRBV12-4 with TRBJ1-1, with D tentatively TRBD1 (5 bases). The CDR3 is 15 residues long. V lost 7 bases, J lost 3 bases, and 18 bases lay in between. As DNA, the CDR3 is TGTGCCAGCACCCTCGGTGCAGGGCTAGACACTGAAGCTTTCTTT. Amino acids: CASTLGAGLDTEAFF.

This clonotype was observed at least ten times. This chain connects TRBV11-2 to TRBJ2-4, with unresolved D. The germline gives CDR1 SGHAT, CDR2 FQNNGV. The CDR3 is made up of 11 amino acids. The V end was cut by 2 bases, the J end by 8 bases, with 4 bases between. This CDR3 is CASSLKYIQYF. DNA for the CDR3: TGTGCCAGCAGCTTAAAGTACATTCAGTACTTC.

This clonotype was recorded a few times. J is TRBJ2-1 and V is TRBV19; tentatively, D is TRBD1 (5 bases). Looked up from germline, CDR1 is LNHDA and CDR2 is SQIVND (reference sequence). The V end lost 3 bases, the J end lost 4 bases, and 7 bases lay between the germline ends. The CDR3 is 13 amino acids. The CDR3 DNA reads TGTGCCAGTAGTATTTCAGGGTACAATGAGCAGTTCTTC. Translating it yields CASSISGYNEQFF.

V and J are TRBV27 and TRBJ2-1; possible D gene TRBD1, 5 bases. The germline V and J ends were trimmed by 6 bases and 4 bases, with 16 bases remaining between them. The CDR3 extends over 15 amino acids. CDR1 is MNHEY and CDR2 is SMNVEV in the germline V gene (reference sequence). The CDR3 here is CASRYTGPSYNEQFF. The CDR3 DNA is TGTGCCAGCAGATATACAGGTCCCTCTTACAATGAGCAGTTCTTC.

This clonotype was detected many times. The chain links TRBV20-1 to TRBJ2-3, with D hard to call. Germline V lookup: CDR1 DFQATT, CDR2 SNEGSKA (reference sequence). The CDR3 has 13 residues. V lost 5 bases and J 2 bases, leaving 11 bases between the germline ends. CDR3 amino acids: CSAFDRSTDTQYF. CDR3 nucleotides: TGCAGTGCTTTCGACCGATCCACAGATACGCAGTATTTT.

The genes are TRBV19 and TRBJ2-7; D may be TRBD1 (5 bases). V shed 3 bases and J shed 2 bases, with 11 bases lying between them. CDR1 is LNHDA, CDR2 SQIVND, per germline (reference sequence). The CDR3 extends over 14 amino acids. As DNA, the CDR3 is TGTGCCAGTAGTATGGCGGCAGGGACCTACGAGCAGTACTTC. Amino acid sequence: CASSMAAGTYEQYF.

V is TRBV15 and J is TRBJ2-7, with 8 positions matching TRBD1. After removal of 2 bases from V and 3 bases from J, the junction contained 3 bases not matched to a gene. CDR1 and CDR2 from the germline V gene are LNHNV and YYDKDF (reference sequence). The CDR3 loop spans 14 amino acids. The CDR3 region is CATSRLDRGYEQYF. In DNA form, the CDR3 reads TGTGCCACCAGCAGACTCGACAGGGGCTACGAGCAGTACTTC.

This clonotype was picked up a small number of times. The V gene is TRBV5-1, the J gene TRBJ1-5, with D tentatively TRBD1 (6 bases). Looked up from germline, CDR1 is SGHRS and CDR2 is YFSETQ. The CDR3 is made up of 16 amino acids. V was clipped by 4 bases and J by 2 bases, with 16 bases between them. CDR3 protein: CASSPVGGLGNQPQHF. The CDR3 DNA reads as TGCGCCAGCAGCCCCGTAGGGGGGCTCGGCAATCAGCCCCAGCATTTT.

This clonotype was found a few times. The chain couples TRBV27 to TRBJ2-4; maybe TRBD1 (6 bases). From germline, CDR1 is MNHEY and CDR2 SMNVEV (reference sequence). Trimming stripped 8 bases from V and 0 bases from J, with 11 bases between. This CDR3 contains 14 residues. CDR3 in amino acids: CASGTTLAKNIQYF. The CDR3 DNA sequence: TGTGCCAGCGGGACAACTTTAGCCAAAAACATTCAGTACTTC.

This clonotype was detected many times. This rearrangement joins TRBV13 to TRBJ2-3; 9 nucleotides match TRBD1. Trimming cost V 7 bases and J 6 bases; bases outside gene matches: 11. Germline V CDR1 and CDR2: PRHDT, FYEKMQ (reference sequence). The CDR3 has 15 residues. The CDR3 DNA reads TGTGCCAGCAACCTCGGGGACAGGGCAACCGATACGCAGTATTTT. Its translation is CASNLGDRATDTQYF.

The chain combines TRBV15 with TRBJ1-5; 7 bases map to TRBD1. This CDR3 comprises 13 residues. J gave up 4 bases and V 4 bases, and 1 base lay outside the gene matches. CDR1 is LNHNV and CDR2 is YYDKDF in the germline V gene (reference sequence). The DNA for the CDR3 is TGTGCCACCAGCACCAGGGGGAATCAGCCCCAGCATTTT. It translates to CATSTRGNQPQHF.

For this clonotype: A much larger clone lies a single base off, so this may be a read error. The chain has TRBV12-3 or TRBV12-4 and TRBJ1-1, with D unresolved. The CDR3 is 15 residues long. The CDR3 nucleotides are TGTGCCGGCAGCGTAGGGCCTGGGCAAGGCACTGAAGCTTTCTTT. It yields the protein CAGSVGPGQGTEAFF.